The 24 T cell receptor beta chains presented below share a single source sample, sequenced in a study of T cell repertoires in cytomegalovirus infection. TCRdb re-called the reads through MiXCR, storing one row per CDR3 protein. The profile covers about 460,000 distinct CDR3 sequences, with over 9% appearing a single time and about a tenth taken by the ten largest. The material sequenced was PBMCs. These receptors were collected from a human donor in good health (CMV status not recorded). Some clones in this sample may be carry-over from other donors' samples.

V is TRBV20-1 and J is TRBJ2-3; 9 bases line up with TRBD1. The V segment lost 5 bases and the J segment 2 bases; nucleotides outside the gene matches: 5. The CDR3 covers 14 residues. Germline CDR1 reads DFQATT; CDR2 reads SNEGSKA (reference sequence). The CDR3 is CSAGTGLATDTQYF. For the CDR3, the DNA is TGCAGTGCTGGGACAGGGTTGGCCACAGATACGCAGTATTTT.

The table lists this clonotype with many counts. The V and J genes are TRBV7-9 and TRBJ1-1, with TRBD1 as a possible D gene (6 bases). The CDR3 totals 12 residues. Germline CDR1 SEHNR, CDR2 FQNEAQ (reference sequence). With 7 bases removed from V and 5 bases from J, the gap between germline ends came to 11 bases. The CDR3 DNA sequence: TGTGCCAGCACCAGGGGAGGAACTGAAGCTTTCTTT. As protein: CASTRGGTEAFF.

This clonotype is deemed large. J is TRBJ2-7 and V is TRBV28; D perhaps matches TRBD2 (5 bases). The CDR3 has 14 amino acids. Trimming stripped 7 bases from V and 3 bases from J, with 16 bases between. CDR1 is MDHEN and CDR2 is SYDVKM in the germline V gene. CDR3 sequence: CASTPTQLDYEQYF. As DNA, the CDR3 is TGTGCCAGCACTCCCACCCAACTAGACTACGAGCAGTACTTC.

This clonotype has ten or more counts. CDR3 sequence reads: CASSIDFYEQYF. CDR3 bases: TGTGCCAGCAGCATAGACTTCTACGAGCAGTACTTC. The J gene is TRBJ2-7, the V gene TRBV7-2; D not certain. There are 12 residues in the CDR3. Germline V lookup: CDR1 SGHTA, CDR2 FQGNSA. Trimming removed 5 bases at V and 3 bases at J, with 8 bases between.

Ten or more counts support this clonotype. This rearrangement joins TRBV5-1 to TRBJ2-1; D unclear. The CDR3 has 16 residues. Germline V gives CDR1 SGHRS, CDR2 YFSETQ. Trimming removed 2 bases from V and 2 bases from J, with 14 bases in between. DNA of the CDR3: TGCGCCAGCAGCTTTGACGGAACTCCCCCCTACAATGAGCAGTTCTTC. It yields the protein CASSFDGTPPYNEQFF.

This clonotype was detected many times. The CDR3 DNA reads as TGCAGTGCTAGCCCAATCCATGAGATTCAGCCCCAGCATTTT. Translating it yields CSASPIHEIQPQHF. The chain uses TRBV20-1 and TRBJ1-5; no definite D call. Germline V gene sequence: CDR1 DFQATT, CDR2 SNEGSKA (reference sequence). The germline V and J ends were trimmed by 3 bases and 6 bases, with 15 bases remaining between them. The CDR3 runs 14 residues.

The CDR3 protein is CASSIRRTDLTGELFF. The CDR3 nucleotides read TGTGCCAGTAGTATCCGGCGGACAGACCTCACCGGGGAGCTGTTTTTT. V usage is TRBV19 and J usage is TRBJ2-2; tentative D call: TRBD1 (6 bases). CDR1 LNHDA and CDR2 SQIVND come from the germline V gene (reference sequence). CDR3 size: 16 residues. V was cut by 3 bases and J by 4 bases, with 15 bases left in between. Supplemented by reference TRBV19 and TRBJ2-2, the full variable domain reads DGGITQSPKYLFRKEGQNVTLSCEQNLNHDAMYWYRQDPGQGLRLIYYSQIVNDFQKGDIAEGYSVSREKKESFPLTVTSAQKNPTAFYLCASSIRRTDLTGELFFGEGSRLTVL.

The rearrangement links TRBV15 to TRBJ2-3; D unresolved. CDR1 and CDR2 (germline): LNHNV, YYDKDF (reference sequence). CDR3 size: 14 residues. V lost 5 bases, J lost 2 bases, and 11 bases lay in between. CDR3 residues: CATSGPGYTDTQYF. In DNA, the CDR3 is TGTGCCACCAGCGGGCCGGGCTACACAGATACGCAGTATTTT. Full variable domain (rest looked up from reference TRBV15 and TRBJ2-3): DAMVIQNPRYQVTQFGKPVTLSCSQTLNHNVMYWYQQKSSQAPKLLFHYYDKDFNNEADTPDNFQSRRPNTSFCFLDIRSPGLGDTAMYLCATSGPGYTDTQYFGPGTRLTVL.

V gene TRBV7-9 combines with J gene TRBJ1-1; the D is unclear. The CDR3 length is 14 residues. V lost 1 base and J 0 bases, leaving 6 bases between the germline ends. Germline lookup yields CDR1 SEHNR and CDR2 FQNEAQ (reference sequence). The CDR3 loop reads CASSLVILNTEAFF. CDR3 sequence (DNA): TGTGCCAGCAGCTTAGTGATCCTGAACACTGAAGCTTTCTTT. Together with reference TRBV7-9 and TRBJ1-1, the CDR3 gives the full variable domain: DTGVSQNPRHKITKRGQNVTFRCDPISEHNRLYWYRQTLGQGPEFLTYFQNEAQLEKSRLLSDRFSAERPKGSFSTLEIQRTEQGDSAMYLCASSLVILNTEAFFGQGTRLTVV.

This clonotype was found many times. The genes are TRBV11-2 and TRBJ2-3, with 7 bases matching TRBD1. Per germline, CDR1 SGHAT and CDR2 FQNNGV. Trimming at V came to 5 bases and at J to 4 bases, leaving 9 bases not matched to a gene. The CDR3 runs 15 residues. The CDR3 coding sequence is TGTGCCAGCAGCCCCTCGGGACAGTCTTCAGATACGCAGTATTTT. This sequence encodes CASSPSGQSSDTQYF.

This clonotype was counted ten times or more. The gene calls are TRBV5-4 and TRBJ1-1; 7 bases agree with TRBD1. J lost 3 bases, V lost 4 bases, and 9 bases had no gene match. This CDR3 is built from 15 residues. Looked up from germline, CDR1 is SGHNT and CDR2 is YYREEE (reference sequence). DNA of the CDR3: TGTGCCAGCAGCGCCAGACAGGGTAGGTACACTGAAGCTTTCTTT. Translating it yields CASSARQGRYTEAFF. Full variable domain (outside the CDR3, taken from reference TRBV5-4 and TRBJ1-1): ETGVTQSPTHLIKTRGQQVTLRCSSQSGHNTVSWYQQALGQGPQFIFQYYREEENGRGNFPPRFSGLQFPNYSSELNVNALELDDSALYLCASSARQGRYTEAFFGQGTRLTVV.

This clonotype was picked up a small number of times. The chain joins TRBV30 to TRBJ2-6, with D unclear. CDR1 is GTSNPN and CDR2 is SVGIG in the germline V gene (reference sequence). V was cut by 5 bases and J by 2 bases, with 10 bases left in between. This CDR3 is 14 amino acids long. CDR3 nucleotide sequence: TGTGCCTGGCTGCCTAGTGCTGGGGCCAACGTCCTGACTTTC. Translated, it gives CAWLPSAGANVLTF.

In this sample, this clonotype turned up many times. The chain combines TRBV5-8 with TRBJ2-1; no clear D gene. The CDR3 runs 10 residues. In germline, CDR1 is SGHTS, CDR2 YDEGEE. The V end was cut by 6 bases, the J end by 7 bases, with 5 bases between. CDR3 loop: CASKENEQFF. In DNA form, the CDR3 reads TGTGCCAGCAAGGAAAATGAGCAGTTCTTC.

This clonotype was found many times. The chain links TRBV7-8 to TRBJ2-5; no clear D gene. This CDR3 has 13 amino acids. The germline V and J ends were trimmed by 2 bases and 4 bases, with 8 bases remaining between them. Germline loops: CDR1 SGHVS, CDR2 FQNEAQ. CDR3 bases: TGTGCCAGCAGCTTATTTGTGGGAGAGACCCAGTACTTC. It translates to CASSLFVGETQYF.

The chain has TRBV20-1 and TRBJ2-7; D is perhaps TRBD1 or TRBD2 (5 bases each). Looked up from germline, CDR1 is DFQATT and CDR2 is SNEGSKA (reference sequence). This CDR3 has 14 residues. Trimming took off 2 bases at V and 3 bases at J, with 14 bases between the two ends. As DNA, the CDR3 is TGCAGTGCTAGAAGGGACCCCGAAGACTACGAGCAGTACTTC. Residues: CSARRDPEDYEQYF.

This clonotype appeared many times. This chain connects TRBV29-1 to TRBJ2-2; D is unresolved. V lost 1 base to trimming and J lost 6 bases, with 9 bases between them. From germline, CDR1 is SQVTM and CDR2 ANQGSEA. This CDR3 is built from 13 residues. For the CDR3, the DNA is TGCAGCGTTGAAGGAAAGGTTGCCGGGGAGCTGTTTTTT. It specifies CSVEGKVAGELFF.

This clonotype was observed at least ten times. The chain employs TRBV19 and TRBJ2-2; D gene ambiguous. This CDR3 region has 14 residues. Looked up from germline, CDR1 is LNHDA and CDR2 is SQIVND (reference sequence). V was cut by 7 bases and J by 2 bases, with 11 bases left in between. CDR3 bases: TGTGCCAGTAATCGGGCAGTTAACACCGGGGAGCTGTTTTTT. This encodes CASNRAVNTGELFF.

In this sample, this clonotype turned up a few times. The chain recombines TRBV5-4 with TRBJ2-5; D unclear. Trimming removed 4 bases at V and 6 bases at J, with 16 bases between. The length of the CDR3 is 14 residues. The germline gives CDR1 SGHNT, CDR2 YYREEE (reference sequence). The CDR3 is CASSPQSPTKTQYF. The CDR3 DNA reads TGTGCCAGCAGCCCACAGTCGCCCACGAAGACCCAGTACTTC.

This clonotype was observed at least ten times. V is TRBV20-1 and J is TRBJ2-1, with D uncertain. V was shortened by 3 bases and J by 4 bases, with 22 bases between the two germline ends. The CDR3 is 17 amino acids. Germline V gene lookup returns CDR1 DFQATT and CDR2 SNEGSKA (reference sequence). The CDR3 sequence is CSARGLGWAEEYNEQFF. CDR3 in DNA: TGCAGTGCTAGGGGCTTGGGATGGGCGGAAGAGTACAATGAGCAGTTCTTC.

The J gene is TRBJ2-3, the V gene TRBV7-3, with D perhaps TRBD2 (6 bases). Germline CDR1 SGHTA, CDR2 FQGTGA. The CDR3 contains 15 residues. The germline V and J ends were trimmed by 2 bases and 0 bases, with 9 bases remaining between them. The CDR3 protein is CASSLGGFSTDTQYF. CDR3 nucleotide sequence: TGTGCCAGCAGCTTAGGGGGGTTCAGCACAGATACGCAGTATTTT.

This chain connects TRBV7-9 to TRBJ2-5, with D possibly being TRBD1 (5 bases). Germline CDR1 is SEHNR and CDR2 is FQNEAQ (reference sequence). V dropped 5 bases and J dropped 5 bases, with 18 bases sitting between them. This CDR3 is built from 15 residues. In DNA, the CDR3 is TGTGCCAGCAGCCTCGGACATTTCGGACGGGAGACCCAGTACTTC. Its translation is CASSLGHFGRETQYF. The whole variable domain, filled in from reference TRBV7-9 and TRBJ2-5, reads DTGVSQNPRHKITKRGQNVTFRCDPISEHNRLYWYRQTLGQGPEFLTYFQNEAQLEKSRLLSDRFSAERPKGSFSTLEIQRTEQGDSAMYLCASSLGHFGRETQYFGPGTRLLVL.

Ten or more counts support this clonotype. V gene TRBV6-5 combines with J gene TRBJ2-2, with D unresolved. The CDR3 loop spans 12 amino acids. V was trimmed by 6 bases and J by 8 bases, leaving 10 bases between them. The germline CDR1 and CDR2 sequences are MNHEY and SVGAGI. The CDR3 region has the DNA TGTGCCAGCAGCCCATGGGAAGGGGAGCTGTTTTTT. Its translation: CASSPWEGELFF.

This clonotype was seen a single time. Germline and junction disagree at one end, which may indicate a read error. The chain recombines TRBV2 with TRBJ2-1; 7 nucleotides agree with TRBD2. The CDR3 extends over 11 amino acids. The germline gives CDR1 SNHLY, CDR2 FYNNEI. CDR3 loop: CASSVSGIKSF. CDR3 DNA sequence: TGTGCCAGCAGTGTGAGCGGGATAAAGTCCTTC. Based on the CDR3 plus reference TRBV2 and TRBJ2-1, the full variable domain is EPEVTQTPSHQVTQMGQEVILRCVPISNHLYFYWYRQILGQKVEFLVSFYNNEISEKSEIFDDQFSVERPDGSNFTLKIRSTKLEDSAMYFCASSVSGIKSFGPGTRLTVL.

Of note for this clonotype: This may come from a read error, since a much larger clone is one base off. The rearrangement uses TRBV5-1 and TRBJ2-5; D gene ambiguous. In germline, CDR1 is SGHRS, CDR2 YFSETQ. The CDR3 consists of 14 residues. DNA of the CDR3: TGCGACAGCAGCTTGCAAAGTCCTCCAGAGACCCAGTACTTC. Residues: CDSSLQSPPETQYF.